The 29 T cell receptor beta chains presented below share a single source sample, sequenced in a study of cytomegalovirus exposure and HLA in healthy donors. This PCR relied on a set of 60 Vbeta primers and 13 Jbeta primers. The data were produced by immunoSEQ multiplex PCR, yet TCRdb's version contains in-frame clones alone and is incomplete. The sample lists roughly 250,000 clones; almost 85% were seen once. The sequenced sample consisted of PBMCs. These receptors were collected from a woman aged 40 to 50 in good health and CMV-seropositive.

This chain connects TRBV10-3 to TRBJ2-5; D is possibly TRBD2 (7 bases). The J call may be wrong; the DNA end is better matched by TRBJ2-7. CDR1 is ENHRY and CDR2 is SYGVKD in the germline V gene. CDR3 length: 15 amino acids. The CDR3 protein is CAISESGGALYEQYF. The CDR3 nucleotides are TGTGCCATCAGTGAGTCGGGGGGGGCGTTGTACGAGCAGTACTTC.

CDR3 nucleotides: TGCGCCAGCACCACGACTAGCGGGGCCTACGAGCAGTACTTC. Protein: CASTTTSGAYEQYF. J is TRBJ2-7 and V is TRBV5-1, with 11 positions matching TRBD2. CDR1 and CDR2 from the germline V gene are SGHRS and YFSETQ. The length of the CDR3 is 14 residues. Trimming at V came to 6 bases and at J to 2 bases, leaving 4 bases not matched to a gene.

The chain combines TRBV5-6 with TRBJ2-3, with TRBD2 matching 11 bases. The CDR3 covers 18 residues. CDR1 is SGHDT and CDR2 is YYEEEE in the germline V gene. The junction had 16 bases not matched to a gene; V was cut back by 4 bases and J by 6 bases. The DNA for the CDR3 is TGTGCCAGCAGCACCCTTCATGCTAGCGGGAGGATGTCTGATACGCAGTATTTT. This translates into CASSTLHASGRMSDTQYF.

The J gene is TRBJ2-4, the V gene TRBV1; TRBD2 is taken as the D call from the table, unchecked against the DNA. TRBV1 is a pseudogene locus. The length of the CDR3 is 21 residues. The CDR3, as DNA: TGCACCAGCAGCCAAGTCAGCGACACTAGCGGGCCGGGGAGAGCCAAAAACATTCAGTACTTC. This sequence encodes CTSSQVSDTSGPGRAKNIQYF.

The chain recombines TRBV5-1 with TRBJ2-1; 8 bases are shared with TRBD1. Germline V gives CDR1 SGHRS, CDR2 YFSETQ. V was clipped by 0 bases and J by 2 bases; unmatched bases: 10. There are 18 residues in the CDR3. The chain's CDR3 is CASSLVTGVFHPYNEQFF. The CDR3 DNA is TGCGCCAGCAGCTTGGTGACAGGGGTTTTCCATCCCTACAATGAGCAGTTCTTC.

This CDR3 reads CAWSETGTRTQYF. The DNA for the CDR3 is TGTGCCTGGAGTGAGACAGGGACGAGGACCCAGTACTTC. This chain connects TRBV30 to TRBJ2-5; 7 bases align to TRBD1. Germline V gene sequence: CDR1 GTSNPN, CDR2 SVGIG (reference sequence). Unmatched junction bases numbered 6, after V lost 1 base and J lost 7 bases. CDR3 size: 13 residues.

This clone was detected only once. CDR3 nucleotide sequence: TGTGCCAGCAGCTTTGGACAGGGGTCGCCTGGGGCCAACGTCCTGACTTTC. This codes for CASSFGQGSPGANVLTF. The chain uses TRBV11-3 and TRBJ2-6; 9 nucleotides match TRBD1. After removal of 3 bases from V and 2 bases from J, the junction contained 5 bases not matched to a gene. The CDR3 sequence is 17 residues long. CDR1 and CDR2 from the germline V gene are SGHNT and YENEEA.

In this sample, this clone turned up a few times. The rearrangement links TRBV6-5 to TRBJ1-1; TRBD1 matches 11 bases. The length of the CDR3 is 13 residues. Germline lookup yields CDR1 MNHEY and CDR2 SVGAGI. V lost 5 bases to trimming and J lost 12 bases; unmatched junction nucleotides: 8. The CDR3 protein is CASSGGTGGRSFF. The CDR3 bases are TGTGCCAGCAGTGGTGGGACAGGGGGAAGATCTTTCTTT.

This chain joins TRBV10-1 and TRBJ2-7; TRBD1 might be the D (5 bases). CDR3 length: 13 amino acids. The V end lost 2 bases, the J end lost 3 bases, and 8 bases lay between the germline ends. CDR1 and CDR2 (germline): WNHNN, SYGVQD (reference sequence). Here the CDR3 DNA reads TGCGCCAGCAGTGAGCTGACAGTCTACGAGCAGTACTTC. This translates into CASSELTVYEQYF.

The chain joins TRBV7-2 to TRBJ2-7, with TRBD1 matching over 8 bases. The CDR3 loop spans 12 amino acids. Per the germline V gene, CDR1 is SGHTA and CDR2 is FQGNSA. The V gene end was trimmed by 9 bases and the J gene end by 0 bases; junction bases not matched to a gene: 1. CDR3 DNA: TGTGCCAGTGGACAGGGCTCCTACGAGCAGTACTTC. This encodes CASGQGSYEQYF.

The V call is TRBV29-1, the J call TRBJ2-1, with D tentatively TRBD1 (6 bases). The CDR3 runs 14 residues. V dropped 7 bases and J dropped 5 bases, with 18 bases sitting between them. Germline values: CDR1 SQVTM, CDR2 ANQGSEA. The CDR3 region is CSGHQGNGNNEQFF. The CDR3 nucleotides are TGCAGCGGTCACCAGGGGAATGGAAACAATGAGCAGTTCTTC.

The sample holds one count of this clone. V gene TRBV5-6 combines with J gene TRBJ2-3, with TRBD2 matching over 10 bases. The germline gives CDR1 SGHDT, CDR2 YYEEEE. V lost 5 bases to trimming and J lost 1 base; unmatched junction nucleotides: 1. This CDR3 contains 14 residues. In DNA, the CDR3 is TGTGCCAGCAGAGGGACTAGCGGCACAGATACGCAGTATTTT. It codes for CASRGTSGTDTQYF.

The V call is TRBV19, the J call TRBJ1-1; D not certain. Trimming stripped 5 bases from V and 6 bases from J, with 16 bases between. CDR3 length equals 14 residues. Per germline, CDR1 LNHDA and CDR2 SQIVND (reference sequence). This CDR3 is CASSPRDTSPEAFF. The DNA for the CDR3 is TGTGCCAGTAGTCCTCGAGACACTTCCCCTGAAGCTTTCTTT.

This chain uses TRBV28 with TRBJ1-2; 10 nucleotides line up with TRBD1. This CDR3 region has 14 residues. CDR1 is MDHEN and CDR2 is SYDVKM in the germline V gene. V was pared by 5 bases and J by 3 bases, with 3 bases of the junction left unmatched. CDR3 amino acids: CASSATGGDYGYTF. The DNA for the CDR3 is TGTGCCAGCAGTGCGACAGGGGGCGACTATGGCTACACCTTC.

The rearrangement links TRBV10-3 to TRBJ2-7; TRBD2 agrees at 9 bases. The junction had 9 bases not matched to a gene; V was cut back by 9 bases and J by 6 bases. Germline CDR1 reads ENHRY; CDR2 reads SYGVKD. CDR3 size: 13 residues. The CDR3 here is CAITASGMGEQYF. CDR3 bases: TGTGCCATTACGGCTAGCGGGATGGGCGAGCAGTACTTC.

The rearrangement joins TRBV29-1 to TRBJ2-1, with 7 bases lining up with TRBD2. Germline V gene sequence: CDR1 SQVTM, CDR2 ANQGSEA. The junction had 8 bases not matched to a gene; V was cut back by 6 bases and J by 0 bases. The CDR3 is made up of 15 amino acids. The CDR3, as DNA: TGCAGCGTGGGGGGGTTAGATAACTCCTACAATGAGCAGTTCTTC. Translated: CSVGGLDNSYNEQFF.

The genes are TRBV5-1 and TRBJ2-1; tentatively, D is TRBD2 (5 bases). Trimming removed 1 base at V and 7 bases at J, with 15 bases between. The CDR3 totals 15 residues. The V gene's germline CDR1 is SGHRS and CDR2 YFSETQ. CDR3 region: CASSLTMARGNEQFF. CDR3 nucleotides: TGCGCCAGCAGCTTGACCATGGCACGAGGGAATGAGCAGTTCTTC.

A single count supports this clone. The chain employs TRBV19 and TRBJ2-3; TRBD2 matches 7 bases. Germline V gene data show CDR1 as LNHDA and CDR2 as SQIVND (reference sequence). With 4 bases clipped from V and 1 base from J, the junction kept 8 bases outside the gene matches. The CDR3 length is 16 residues. CDR3 residues: CASSKWGGTGTDTQYF. The DNA of the CDR3 is TGTGCCAGTAGTAAATGGGGGGGGACGGGCACAGATACGCAGTATTTT.

The chain links TRBV7-2 to TRBJ2-1, with 9 bases lining up with TRBD2. The CDR3 covers 15 residues. Germline CDR1 reads SGHTA; CDR2 reads FQGNSA. Unmatched junction bases numbered 8, after V lost 5 bases and J lost 6 bases. CDR3 sequence reads: CASSPQGLAGNEQFF. CDR3 bases: TGTGCCAGCAGCCCACAGGGACTAGCCGGCAATGAGCAGTTCTTC.

The V gene is TRBV4-2, the J gene TRBJ2-1; 11 nucleotides match TRBD2. The CDR3 runs to 19 residues. Germline V lookup: CDR1 LGHNA, CDR2 YNFKEQ. V dropped 4 bases and J dropped 0; count of bases not matched to a gene: 11. The CDR3 spells CASSPGGLAGGYSYNEQFF. The CDR3 DNA is TGTGCCAGCAGCCCTGGCGGGCTAGCGGGAGGATACTCCTACAATGAGCAGTTCTTC.

V and J are TRBV5-5 and TRBJ2-5; tentatively, D is TRBD1 (6 bases). From germline, CDR1 is SGHKS and CDR2 YYEKEE (reference sequence). Deletions cut 3 bases from V and 5 bases from J, with 11 bases between. The CDR3 totals 13 residues. The CDR3 DNA sequence: TGTGCCAGCAGCTCTACAGGGCGGGAGACCCAGTACTTC. Its protein is CASSSTGRETQYF.

The chain uses TRBV4-3 and TRBJ2-1; 15 bases align to TRBD2. This CDR3 spans 19 amino acids. Per germline, CDR1 LGHNA and CDR2 YSLEER. V was pared by 4 bases and J by 4 bases, with 11 bases of the junction left unmatched. CDR3 in DNA: TGCGCCAGCAGCCCTGGACTAGCGGGAGGGCGGGAATATTACAATGAGCAGTTCTTC. Translated, it gives CASSPGLAGGREYYNEQFF.

The rearrangement uses TRBV5-1 and TRBJ2-7; 8 nucleotides agree with TRBD1. The trim removed 4 bases at V and 0 bases at J, leaving 6 bases unmatched. The V gene's germline CDR1 is SGHRS and CDR2 YFSETQ. This CDR3 has 15 amino acids. The CDR3 sequence is CASSAGQEVSYEQYF. In DNA, the CDR3 is TGCGCCAGCAGCGCGGGACAGGAAGTCTCCTACGAGCAGTACTTC.

V is TRBV5-4 and J is TRBJ2-3; TRBD1 matches 9 bases. The CDR3 has 17 amino acids. The J segment lost 2 bases and the V segment lost 0 bases, leaving 7 bases of the junction unmatched. Germline lookup yields CDR1 SGHNT and CDR2 YYREEE (reference sequence). This CDR3 is CASSLDRQGVTTDTQYF. In nucleotides, the CDR3 is TGTGCCAGCAGCTTGGACCGACAGGGGGTGACCACAGATACGCAGTATTTT.

The chain combines TRBV28 with TRBJ1-5; no definite D call. This CDR3 contains 12 residues. The germline V gene has CDR1 MDHEN and CDR2 SYDVKM. The V and J ends lost 7 bases and 2 bases respectively, with 6 bases between them. CDR3 nucleotide sequence: TGTGCCAGCACCCGGGGCAATCAGCCCCAGCATTTT. It is translated as CASTRGNQPQHF.

The rearrangement joins TRBV6-1 to TRBJ1-6; D is possibly TRBD1 (5 bases). Trimming took off 2 bases at V and 7 bases at J, with 12 bases between the two ends. Germline CDR1 reads MNHNS; CDR2 reads SASEGT. The CDR3 has 15 residues. The CDR3 region is CASSENPGNNSPLHF. As DNA, the CDR3 is TGTGCCAGCAGTGAAAATCCAGGGAACAATTCACCCCTCCACTTT.

The chain employs TRBV7-2 and TRBJ1-2; TRBD1 matches at 7 bases. CDR3 length equals 14 residues. Germline assignment: CDR1 SGHTA and CDR2 FQGNSA. The ends lost 6 bases at V and 8 bases at J; junction bases unmatched: 12. Here the CDR3 DNA reads TGTGCCAGCAGTCCGGACACGATCAGGGGGGGCTACACCTTC. Amino acids: CASSPDTIRGGYTF.

The table lists this clone with a count of one. The chain recombines TRBV27 with TRBJ2-7; 15 bases align to TRBD2. The CDR3 has 15 amino acids. Germline V gene data show CDR1 as MNHEY and CDR2 as SMNVEV (reference sequence). With 10 bases clipped from V and 3 bases from J, the junction kept 7 bases outside the gene matches. This CDR3 reads CATRGTSGRLYEQYF. DNA for the CDR3: TGTGCCACCCGAGGGACTAGCGGGAGGCTCTACGAGCAGTACTTC.

The chain couples TRBV2 to TRBJ2-1; D gene unclear. CDR3 length: 12 residues. The germline gives CDR1 SNHLY, CDR2 FYNNEI. The V and J ends lost 7 bases and 4 bases respectively, with 8 bases between them. CDR3 region: CASKGDYNEQFF. CDR3 DNA: TGTGCCAGCAAAGGAGATTACAATGAGCAGTTCTTC. Full variable domain (missing parts from reference TRBV2 and TRBJ2-1): EPEVTQTPSHQVTQMGQEVILRCVPISNHLYFYWYRQILGQKVEFLVSFYNNEISEKSEIFDDQFSVERPDGSNFTLKIRSTKLEDSAMYFCASKGDYNEQFFGPGTRLTVL.